This is a list of T cell receptor beta chains from one sample in a study of spatial heterogeneity in lung cancer. TCRdb redid the calling of the 5' RACE reads with MiXCR, one entry per CDR3 protein. The sample shows 700 to 750 distinct CDR3 sequences, 30% to 50% of them seen only once. The sequenced sample was lung tumor tissue, obtained at surgery. The receptor set was obtained from a male donor with early-stage non-small cell lung cancer. CDR3s include the opening cysteine and the closing phenylalanine or tryptophan. The order of the fields is V gene, clone size, J gene, CDR3 protein. A clone size is listed for some rows: how often the clone was seen (once, few, many), or a class if it is expanded.

V: TRBV28
size: NA
J: TRBJ2-7
CDR3: CASSPLAGHYEQYF

V: TRBV29-1
size: medium-sized
J: TRBJ1-2
CDR3: CSVANSGLGYGYTF

V: TRBV7-1
size: large
J: TRBJ1-2
CDR3: CASSSSGGGYGYTF

V: TRBV20-1
size: NA
J: TRBJ2-7
CDR3: CSARDLASGRAYEQYF

V: TRBV28
size: large
J: TRBJ2-7
CDR3: CASTERMSYEQYF

V: TRBV2
size: NA
J: TRBJ1-6
CDR3: CASMNRSPLHF

V: TRBV30
size: NA
J: TRBJ2-4
CDR3: CAWGGQLAKNIQYF

V: TRBV4-2
size: NA
J: TRBJ2-3
CDR3: CASSQDLGRGYSSTDTQYF

V: TRBV6-6
size: NA
J: TRBJ2-7
CDR3: CASSSTYEQYF

V: TRBV28
size: NA
J: TRBJ1-1
CDR3: CASSPPGWIMNTEAFF

V: TRBV5-1
size: few
J: TRBJ1-1
CDR3: CASSLGAHPPTEAFF

V: TRBV7-9
size: NA
J: TRBJ2-5
CDR3: CASIPETQYF

V: TRBV28
size: medium-sized
J: TRBJ2-3
CDR3: CASSTSLNTQYF

V: TRBV2
size: medium-sized
J: TRBJ1-5
CDR3: CASSARGGDQPQHF

V: TRBV6-5
size: NA
J: TRBJ2-1
CDR3: CASSYLGRGREQFF

V: TRBV7-9
size: large
J: TRBJ2-7
CDR3: CASSLETWPEQYF

V: TRBV20-1
size: large
J: TRBJ1-1
CDR3: CSVRGGSLEAFF

V: TRBV6-5
size: NA
J: TRBJ1-2
CDR3: CASSYSRQGNYGYTF

V: TRBV5-1
size: NA
J: TRBJ1-1
CDR3: CASSPGGQRKNTEAFF

V: TRBV19
size: hyperexpanded
J: TRBJ2-1
CDR3: CASSIRASGSPYNEQFF

V: TRBV7-8
size: large
J: TRBJ1-5
CDR3: CASSLWGEAANQPQHF

V: TRBV5-6
size: medium-sized
J: TRBJ2-6
CDR3: CASSWGLSGANVLTF

V: TRBV12-3/TRBV12-4
size: NA
J: TRBJ1-1
CDR3: CASSPGGSMNTEAFF

V: TRBV18
size: NA
J: TRBJ1-2
CDR3: CASSLGQNYGYTF

V: TRBV18
size: NA
J: TRBJ2-1
CDR3: CASSPGQNNEQFF

V: TRBV6-6
size: NA
J: TRBJ2-3
CDR3: CASSTPSRVDTQYF

V: TRBV4-1
size: NA
J: TRBJ1-2
CDR3: CASSQIQGEYYTF

V: TRBV11-2
size: few
J: TRBJ1-5
CDR3: CASSGRVYDSNQPQHF

V: TRBV4-1
size: NA
J: TRBJ1-1
CDR3: CASSHSDRDTEAFF

V: TRBV27
size: NA
J: TRBJ2-1
CDR3: CASSLSGAGEQFF

V: TRBV24-1
size: NA
J: TRBJ1-1
CDR3: CATRANGDSTSEAFF

V: TRBV6-2/TRBV6-3
size: NA
J: TRBJ2-7
CDR3: CASTLRTGALYEQYF

V: TRBV28
size: large
J: TRBJ2-1
CDR3: CASSPDGGFSEQFF

V: TRBV28
size: NA
J: TRBJ2-1
CDR3: CASSRDRGTGQGEQFF

V: TRBV10-1
size: medium-sized
J: TRBJ2-4
CDR3: CASSANFCASSANRDSKNIQYF

V: TRBV29-1
size: few
J: TRBJ1-1
CDR3: CSGYRQGGTEAFF

V: TRBV12-3/TRBV12-4
size: NA
J: TRBJ1-1
CDR3: CASSYGGRSEAFF

V: TRBV23-1
size: NA
J: TRBJ2-1
CDR3: CASSQPAKSSYNEQFF

V: TRBV27
size: few
J: TRBJ2-4
CDR3: CASSLSGQGIQYF

V: TRBV28
size: NA
J: TRBJ1-6
CDR3: CASRKPDTSSYNSPLINSPLHF

V: TRBV6-6
size: once
J: TRBJ1-1
CDR3: CASRKSREGVLEAEAFF

V: TRBV28
size: medium-sized
J: TRBJ2-7
CDR3: CASSPPLQGPNEQYF

V: TRBV6-6
size: NA
J: TRBJ1-6
CDR3: CASSSPENSPLHF

V: TRBV19
size: NA
J: TRBJ2-1
CDR3: CASSILRGSYNEQFF

V: TRBV20-1
size: once
J: TRBJ1-6
CDR3: CSVTGQVDNSPLHF

V: TRBV12-3/TRBV12-4
size: medium-sized
J: TRBJ1-6
CDR3: CASSLQGSNSPLHF

V: TRBV6-5
size: large
J: TRBJ2-5
CDR3: CASSLGAEETQYF